The 27 T cell receptor beta chains below all came from one sample that was sequenced in a study of OX40 agonist ivuxolimab in advanced cancers. The repertoire was sequenced with immunoSEQ multiplex PCR; TCRdb's copy has only in-frame clones and lacks some. The sample includes 62,000 or so clones, approximately 80% seen only once; the top ten take around 3.6%. Here the sequenced sample was CD4+ or CD8+ T cells sorted from blood, taken in a trial of the OX40 agonist ivuxolimab. The receptors come from an adult with an advanced solid tumor such as melanoma, head and neck, liver or kidney cancer.

This rearrangement joins TRBV2 to TRBJ2-1; tentative D call: TRBD2 (5 bases). CDR3 length: 17 amino acids. Trimming took 2 bases from V and 6 from J, leaving 20 bases between them. From germline, CDR1 is SNHLY and CDR2 FYNNEI. CDR3 amino acids: CASSERADWRSSNEQFF. The CDR3 coding sequence is TGTGCCAGCAGTGAAAGGGCCGACTGGAGGAGCAGCAATGAGCAGTTCTTC. Looking up the rest from reference TRBV2 and TRBJ2-1 gives the full variable domain: EPEVTQTPSHQVTQMGQEVILRCVPISNHLYFYWYRQILGQKVEFLVSFYNNEISEKSEIFDDQFSVERPDGSNFTLKIRSTKLEDSAMYFCASSERADWRSSNEQFFGPGTRLTVL.

The V gene is TRBV7-8, the J gene TRBJ2-7, with D unresolved. Between the trimmed V and J ends, which lost 5 bases and 3 bases, there was a span of 8 bases. The CDR3 consists of 12 residues. Germline V gene data show CDR1 as SGHVS and CDR2 as FQNEAQ. The DNA for the CDR3 is TGTGCCAGCAGCGCACGCGGCTACGAGCAGTACTTC. Amino acids: CASSARGYEQYF.

This clone was seen a few times. The chain employs TRBV27 and TRBJ2-3, with TRBD2 matching 10 bases. The CDR3 loop spans 16 amino acids. V trimming: 6 bases; J trimming: 3 bases; junction bases outside the gene matches: 9. Germline CDR1 is MNHEY and CDR2 is SMNVEV (reference sequence). The CDR3, as DNA: TGTGCCAGCAGAATAGCGGGAGGTGGATATACAGATACGCAGTATTTT. Translation gives CASRIAGGGYTDTQYF.

This chain uses TRBV28 with TRBJ1-1, with a possible D match to TRBD1 (5 bases). Germline CDR1 MDHEN, CDR2 SYDVKM. The CDR3 is 13 residues long. V was pared by 2 bases and J by 8 bases, with 12 bases between. CDR3 amino acids: CASSLRGPGEAFF. CDR3 DNA sequence: TGTGCCAGCAGTTTAAGGGGCCCCGGGGAAGCTTTCTTT.

The chain combines TRBV11-2 with TRBJ2-5, with a possible D match to TRBD1 (5 bases). Germline CDR1 SGHAT, CDR2 FQNNGV. CDR3 length equals 13 residues. V was pared by 2 bases and J by 5 bases, with 9 bases between. The CDR3 sequence: CASSLRGLETQYF. CDR3 DNA: TGTGCCAGCAGCTTAAGGGGTTTGGAGACCCAGTACTTC.

The V call is TRBV28, the J call TRBJ2-3; TRBD2 matches 14 bases. The length of the CDR3 is 19 residues. Germline CDR1 MDHEN, CDR2 SYDVKM. V gave up 4 bases and J gave up 2 bases; unmatched junction bases: 11. The CDR3 loop reads CASSWGLAGVSWDTDTQYF. CDR3 nucleotides: TGTGCCAGCAGTTGGGGACTAGCGGGAGTTAGCTGGGACACAGATACGCAGTATTTT.

The J gene is TRBJ2-7, the V gene TRBV9; 7 bases fit TRBD2. The V gene end was trimmed by 4 bases and the J gene end by 5 bases; junction bases not matched to a gene: 12. Per the germline V gene, CDR1 is SGDLS and CDR2 is YYNGEE. The CDR3 totals 15 residues. The DNA of the CDR3 is TGTGCCAGCAGCCTGACGGGGAGGGTCATGGACGAGCAGTACTTC. Translation gives CASSLTGRVMDEQYF.

In its sample, this clone was seen once. The chain joins TRBV11-3 to TRBJ1-2, with D possibly matching TRBD1 (5 bases). The V and J ends lost 2 bases and 3 bases respectively, with 7 bases between them. The CDR3 is 13 residues long. Germline V gives CDR1 SGHNT, CDR2 YENEEA. In DNA form, the CDR3 reads TGTGCCAGCAGCTTAACAGGAGACTATGGCTACACCTTC. Its translation is CASSLTGDYGYTF.

V usage is TRBV29-1 and J usage is TRBJ2-7; D not resolved. Germline V CDR1 and CDR2: SQVTM, ANQGSEA. The V and J ends lost 7 bases and 3 bases respectively, with 7 bases between them. This CDR3 contains 10 residues. CDR3 amino acids: CSAIGYEQYF. DNA for the CDR3: TGCAGCGCGATAGGCTACGAGCAGTACTTC.

The chain carries TRBV30 and TRBJ1-3; weak D call: TRBD1 (5 bases). The V end lost 4 bases, the J end lost 0 bases, and 10 bases lay between the germline ends. Germline values: CDR1 GTSNPN, CDR2 SVGIG (reference sequence). The CDR3 is made up of 14 amino acids. CDR3 nucleotides: TGTGCCTGGACCGGGGGTTTCTCTGGAAACACCATATATTTT. Translating it yields CAWTGGFSGNTIYF.

This clone was picked up one time. The rearrangement joins TRBV28 to TRBJ1-2; tentatively, D is TRBD1 (5 bases). The CDR3 is made up of 14 amino acids. V was shortened by 5 bases and J by 5 bases, with 15 bases between the two germline ends. Germline values: CDR1 MDHEN, CDR2 SYDVKM. CDR3 DNA sequence: TGTGCCAGCAGTCCGTGGGGCAGCGGGTATGGCTACACCTTC. Its protein product is CASSPWGSGYGYTF.

The rearrangement uses TRBV19 and TRBJ2-3; 8 bases agree with TRBD1. Per the germline V gene, CDR1 is LNHDA and CDR2 is SQIVND (reference sequence). V shed 9 bases and J 4 bases; nucleotides not matched to a gene: 9. The CDR3 consists of 14 residues. CDR3 sequence reads: CASSDRAVPDTQYF. The CDR3 region has the DNA TGTGCCAGCTCGGACAGGGCAGTTCCAGATACGCAGTATTTT.

The chain joins TRBV11-3 to TRBJ2-7; 8 bases are a match to TRBD2. J was trimmed by 0 bases and V by 3 bases; bases with no gene match: 4. The CDR3 runs to 15 residues. Germline V gives CDR1 SGHNT, CDR2 YENEEA. The CDR3 sequence is CASSFAGGSSYEQYF. The CDR3 DNA reads TGTGCCAGCAGCTTCGCGGGAGGAAGCTCCTACGAGCAGTACTTC.

The sample holds a few counts of this clone. The gene calls are TRBV2 and TRBJ1-5; D remains ambiguous. Trimming cost V 4 bases and J 0 bases, with 4 bases left between them. The CDR3 totals 13 residues. Germline values: CDR1 SNHLY, CDR2 FYNNEI. The DNA for the CDR3 is TGTGCCAGCAGTGGTAATAGCAATCAGCCCCAGCATTTT. Its protein product is CASSGNSNQPQHF.

The genes are TRBV7-2 and TRBJ2-1; D not resolved. CDR1 is SGHTA, CDR2 FQGNSA, per germline. This CDR3 contains 13 residues. The ends were cut back, 2 bases at V and 9 bases at J, with 11 bases in the middle. In DNA, the CDR3 is TGTGCCAGCAGCTTAACTCCTTCGGGTGAGCAGTTCTTC. It codes for CASSLTPSGEQFF.

This chain joins TRBV10-3 and TRBJ1-4; D call uncertain. Trimming cost V 2 bases and J 8 bases, with 15 bases left between them. Germline loops: CDR1 ENHRY, CDR2 SYGVKD. This CDR3 has 15 amino acids. The CDR3 nucleotides read TGTGCCATCAGTGAGGTTCGGGGTGGTGGAGAAAAACTGTTTTTT. It is translated as CAISEVRGGGEKLFF.

The genes are TRBV9 and TRBJ2-3; TRBD2 aligns across 10 bases. The junction had 11 bases not matched to a gene; V was cut back by 4 bases and J by 6 bases. The CDR3 runs to 16 residues. Germline-derived CDR1 and CDR2 are SGDLS and YYNGEE. CDR3 amino acids: CASSTGLAVGADTQYF. CDR3 DNA sequence: TGTGCCAGCAGCACAGGACTAGCGGTGGGGGCGGATACGCAGTATTTT.

The V call is TRBV28, the J call TRBJ1-1; TRBD1 is a possible D gene (6 bases). Germline values: CDR1 MDHEN, CDR2 SYDVKM. Trimming left V 4 bases short and J 4 bases short, with 19 bases between. The CDR3 spans 16 residues. CDR3 loop: CASSSQGTWDGTEAFF. The CDR3 DNA follows: TGTGCCAGCAGTTCTCAGGGGACATGGGATGGCACTGAAGCTTTCTTT.

The chain carries TRBV5-1 and TRBJ2-3, with D perhaps assigned TRBD1 or TRBD2 (7 bases each). The CDR3 is 15 amino acids. In germline, CDR1 is SGHRS, CDR2 YFSETQ. Trimming removed 6 bases at V and 3 bases at J, with 17 bases between. CDR3 sequence: CASTREEGATDTQYF. The CDR3 DNA is TGCGCCAGCACCCGGGAGGAGGGGGCTACAGATACGCAGTATTTT.

This rearrangement joins TRBV27 to TRBJ1-1; 8 bases fit TRBD1. The germline gives CDR1 MNHEY, CDR2 SMNVEV (reference sequence). CDR3 length equals 14 residues. The J segment lost 1 base and the V segment lost 2 bases, leaving 0 bases of the junction unmatched. CDR3 sequence (DNA): TGTGCCAGCAGTTTAACAGGGGGGAACACTGAAGCTTTCTTT. Translation: CASSLTGGNTEAFF.

J is TRBJ2-7 and V is TRBV11-2; 10 nucleotides agree with TRBD1. From germline, CDR1 is SGHAT and CDR2 FQNNGV. Unmatched junction bases numbered 10, after V lost 1 base and J lost 7 bases. This CDR3 is 16 amino acids long. This CDR3 reads CASSLGSQDRGAEQYF. CDR3 DNA sequence: TGTGCCAGCAGCTTAGGGTCGCAGGACAGGGGGGCGGAGCAGTACTTC.

V and J are TRBV6-5 and TRBJ2-5; 8 bases fit TRBD2. J lost 2 bases, V lost 0 bases, and 5 bases had no gene match. The CDR3 is 16 amino acids. Germline lookup yields CDR1 MNHEY and CDR2 SVGAGI. The CDR3 DNA sequence: TGTGCCAGCAGTTACTCCCTAGCGGGTTCACAAGAGACCCAGTACTTC. This gives the protein CASSYSLAGSQETQYF.

The chain carries TRBV28 and TRBJ1-5; maybe TRBD1 (5 bases). Germline CDR1 MDHEN, CDR2 SYDVKM. The CDR3 contains 16 residues. Trimming removed 5 bases from V and 5 bases from J, with 19 bases in between. The CDR3 DNA sequence: TGTGCCAGCAGTCCCTCGTGGACACTTACCGATCAGCCCCAGCATTTT. Encoded protein: CASSPSWTLTDQPQHF.

The genes are TRBV19 and TRBJ2-7; 8 bases are a match to TRBD2. V lost 4 bases and J lost 0; bases outside the gene matches: 5. CDR1 is LNHDA and CDR2 is SQIVND in the germline V gene (reference sequence). This CDR3 contains 15 residues. The CDR3 loop reads CASSKRAGGSYEQYF. In DNA, the CDR3 is TGTGCCAGTAGTAAGCGGGCGGGGGGCTCCTACGAGCAGTACTTC.

This chain's CDR3 is CASSPGEYGYTF. DNA of the CDR3: TGTGCCAGCAGCCCTGGAGAGTATGGCTACACCTTC. The chain joins TRBV7-9 to TRBJ1-2, with no clear D. The CDR3 covers 12 residues. In germline, CDR1 is SEHNR, CDR2 FQNEAQ (reference sequence). With 5 bases removed from V and 5 bases from J, the gap between germline ends came to 9 bases.

The rearrangement joins TRBV11-2 to TRBJ2-4; D is uncertain. The CDR3 runs 14 residues. The germline CDR1 and CDR2 sequences are SGHAT and FQNNGV. Trimming shortened V by 3 bases and J by 1 base, and 7 bases separated the two germline ends. This CDR3 reads CASSFVRAKNIQYF. The CDR3, as DNA: TGTGCCAGCAGCTTCGTCAGGGCCAAAAACATTCAGTACTTC.

The gene calls are TRBV30 and TRBJ1-5; D is undetermined. Germline V CDR1 and CDR2: GTSNPN, SVGIG (reference sequence). The CDR3 length is 13 residues. V lost 0 bases and J 8 bases, leaving 11 bases between the germline ends. This chain's CDR3 is CAWSVNPEEPQHF. The CDR3 DNA follows: TGTGCCTGGAGTGTAAACCCGGAGGAGCCCCAGCATTTT.